This entry lists 18 T cell receptor beta chains sequenced from one sample in a study of T-cell memory formation after mild COVID-19. TCRdb itself ran the 5' RACE reads through MiXCR, one entry per CDR3 protein. The table includes under 450,000 distinct CDR3 sequences, 23% detected once. Source material: PBMCs or a T cell subset sorted from them (not recorded which). The receptors come from an adult woman who had mild COVID-19 (a few samples of this study predate the infection). Cell type and time point are not known.

This clonotype was counted only a few times. The chain uses TRBV12-3 or TRBV12-4 and TRBJ2-2, with D perhaps TRBD1 (6 bases). This CDR3 spans 14 amino acids. V dropped 5 bases and J dropped 5 bases, with 12 bases sitting between them. Here the CDR3 reads CASSLGHVTGELFF. The CDR3 nucleotides are TGTGCCAGCAGTCTGGGACATGTAACCGGGGAGCTGTTTTTT.

The rearrangement links TRBV5-1 to TRBJ1-2, with 7 positions matching TRBD1. V lost 6 bases to trimming and J lost 7 bases; unmatched junction nucleotides: 12. CDR3 length: 14 residues. In germline, CDR1 is SGHRS, CDR2 YFSETQ. The CDR3 DNA reads TGCGCCAGCAACCTAGCGGGACAGACGTCTGGCTACACCTTC. Its protein is CASNLAGQTSGYTF.

This clonotype was seen only a few times. V gene TRBV4-2 combines with J gene TRBJ2-3, with TRBD1 identical over 8 bases. After removal of 4 bases from V and 3 bases from J, the junction contained 6 bases not matched to a gene. The germline CDR1 and CDR2 sequences are LGHNA and YNFKEQ. The CDR3 spans 15 residues. CDR3 protein: CASSPGQGRTDTQYF. For the CDR3, the DNA is TGTGCCAGCAGCCCTGGACAGGGTAGGACAGATACGCAGTATTTT.

V and J are TRBV2 and TRBJ2-5; D not resolved. V was shortened by 10 bases and J by 4 bases, with 19 bases between the two germline ends. The germline V gene has CDR1 SNHLY and CDR2 FYNNEI. CDR3 size: 14 residues. The CDR3 spells CATLTGPALETQYF. CDR3 in DNA: TGTGCCACCCTAACCGGACCCGCCCTAGAGACCCAGTACTTC.

This clonotype was seen a handful of times. V is TRBV4-1 and J is TRBJ2-7; D not certain. The germline V gene encodes CDR1 MGHRA and CDR2 YSYEKL. The V end lost 4 bases, the J end lost 2 bases, and 15 bases lay between the germline ends. CDR3 length equals 15 residues. The CDR3 sequence is CASSPTLRSAYEQYF. Here the CDR3 DNA reads TGCGCCAGCAGCCCCACGTTGAGGTCCGCCTACGAGCAGTACTTC.

This clonotype was counted between two and nine times. For the CDR3, the DNA is TGTGCCAGCAGTGAAGCGTGGGCCCCGGCGGGGTACACCGGGGAGCTGTTTTTT. Its translation: CASSEAWAPAGYTGELFF. The chain joins TRBV6-1 to TRBJ2-2, with D possibly being TRBD2 (6 bases). V was trimmed by 0 bases and J by 3 bases, leaving 17 bases between them. Per germline, CDR1 MNHNS and CDR2 SASEGT. The CDR3 length is 18 residues.

This sequence joins TRBV4-1 and TRBJ2-7, with 9 bases identical to TRBD1. Germline CDR1 reads MGHRA; CDR2 reads YSYEKL. J gave up 5 bases and V 2 bases, and 10 bases lay outside the gene matches. The CDR3 runs 16 residues. The CDR3 DNA reads as TGCGCCAGCAGCCAACCTACGGACAGGGGAGCCCACGAGCAGTACTTC. As protein: CASSQPTDRGAHEQYF.

The rearrangement links TRBV4-2 to TRBJ2-1, with TRBD2 matching over 11 bases. J was trimmed by 3 bases and V by 3 bases; bases with no gene match: 1. The CDR3 extends over 15 amino acids. Germline V gives CDR1 LGHNA, CDR2 YNFKEQ. CDR3 bases: TGTGCCAGCAGCCAGGGACTAGCGGACTACAATGAGCAGTTCTTC. Protein product: CASSQGLADYNEQFF.

The chain links TRBV12-3 or TRBV12-4 to TRBJ2-1; 11 bases match TRBD2. Trimming removed 4 bases from V and 10 bases from J; junction bases left unmatched: 12. This CDR3 contains 16 residues. The CDR3 nucleotides are TGTGCCAGCAGTTCTCGACTAGCGGGGAACCTCCGGGAGCAGTTCTTC. Translated: CASSSRLAGNLREQFF.

This chain joins TRBV18 and TRBJ2-3, with 10 nucleotides matching TRBD2. Trimming at V came to 0 bases and at J to 0 bases, leaving 0 bases not matched to a gene. The CDR3 is 16 amino acids. Germline CDR1 and CDR2: KGHSH and LQKENI. Here the CDR3 reads CASSPPTSGSTDTQYF. CDR3 coding DNA: TGTGCCAGCTCACCACCGACTAGCGGGAGCACAGATACGCAGTATTTT.

This clonotype turned up a few times. The rearrangement uses TRBV2 and TRBJ1-5; D is ambiguous. Trimming stripped 7 bases from V and 0 bases from J, with 13 bases between. Looked up from germline, CDR1 is SNHLY and CDR2 is FYNNEI. The CDR3 is 15 residues long. The CDR3 is CASTPQKLSNQPQHF. The CDR3 DNA reads TGTGCCAGCACTCCACAAAAACTTAGCAATCAGCCCCAGCATTTT.

This clonotype was picked up a small number of times. The chain employs TRBV6-2 or TRBV6-3 and TRBJ2-7, with a weak D call TRBD1 (5 bases). CDR3 length: 14 amino acids. Germline V gene sequence: CDR1 MNHEY, CDR2 SVGEGT. Trimming removed 3 bases at V and 2 bases at J, with 11 bases between. The CDR3 coding sequence is TGTGCCAGCAGTTATCCAGACAGAGCCTACGAGCAGTACTTC. Protein sequence: CASSYPDRAYEQYF.

This clonotype was seen a few times. The chain couples TRBV4-1 to TRBJ2-7; TRBD1 agrees at 12 bases. Germline-derived CDR1 and CDR2 are MGHRA and YSYEKL. The CDR3 contains 15 residues. V was pared by 0 bases and J by 6 bases, with 3 bases of the junction left unmatched. The CDR3 reads CASSQEGTGGPEQYF. The CDR3 nucleotides read TGCGCCAGCAGCCAAGAAGGGACAGGGGGCCCCGAGCAGTACTTC.

The V call is TRBV30, the J call TRBJ2-7; no reliable D call. The CDR3 loop spans 13 amino acids. Germline CDR1 is GTSNPN and CDR2 is SVGIG (reference sequence). Trimming took off 1 base at V and 10 bases at J, with 17 bases between the two ends. The CDR3 DNA is TGTGCCTGGAGTGGGTCTCATTTGTGGAGTCAGTACTTC. This codes for CAWSGSHLWSQYF.

The chain has TRBV4-3 and TRBJ1-6; D gene uncertain. CDR1 is LGHNA and CDR2 is YSLEER in the germline V gene. Trimming cost V 4 bases and J 4 bases, with 5 bases left between them. This CDR3 region has 13 residues. CDR3 sequence reads: CASSLKYNSPLHF. The CDR3 DNA sequence: TGCGCCAGCAGCCTTAAATATAATTCACCCCTCCACTTT.

This clonotype occurred a few times. J is TRBJ2-1 and V is TRBV20-1; maybe TRBD1 (6 bases). The CDR3 totals 12 residues. V shed 3 bases and J shed 7 bases, with 10 bases lying between them. Germline V gene data show CDR1 as DFQATT and CDR2 as SNEGSKA (reference sequence). The CDR3 sequence is CSASSGDNEQFF. CDR3 coding DNA: TGCAGTGCTAGCTCAGGGGATAATGAGCAGTTCTTC.

This clonotype has a handful of counts. The junction shows a germline mismatch at one end, possibly a read error. The rearrangement uses TRBV29-1 and TRBJ2-1, with 10 nucleotides matching TRBD2. The CDR3 contains 15 residues. Germline V gives CDR1 SQVTM, CDR2 ANQGSEA. The CDR3 coding sequence is TGCAGCGTTAAAGAAAGCGGGGGGGCCCGCAATGAGCAGTTCTTC. Residues: CSVKESGGARNEQFF.

This clonotype has just a few counts. This rearrangement joins TRBV5-1 to TRBJ2-3; TRBD1 matches at 11 bases. In germline, CDR1 is SGHRS, CDR2 YFSETQ. The CDR3 totals 15 residues. Losses at the gene ends were 5 bases for V and 4 bases for J; bases not matched to a gene: 6. CDR3 protein: CASSSGQGASDTQYF. The DNA for the CDR3 is TGCGCCAGCAGTTCAGGACAGGGGGCATCAGATACGCAGTATTTT.